This TCR beta chain is from a study of regulatory T cells in long-lasting Graves disease. Construction of the TCR beta libraries employed iRepertoire HTBI primers in conjunction with Arm-PCR of CDR3 regions. TCRdb fed the multiplex PCR reads into MiXCR, producing one record per CDR3 protein. This repertoire shows hundreds of thousands of distinct CDR3 sequences, approximately 21% found once; its top ten account for around 7%. Described time point: persistent/refractory GD, antithyroid drugs over 5 years with positive TRAb. PBMCs were the source of the RNA used for TCR sequencing. The patients were drawn from one endocrinology department in Xi'an, China. This clonotype was counted at least ten times. J lost 2 bases, V lost 3 bases, and 6 bases had no gene match. Germline lookup yields CDR1 SGHTA and CDR2 FQGNSA. This CDR3 is 15 amino acids long.

This TCR derives from a female donor with Graves disease. The source was peripheral blood mononuclear cells (PBMCs), collected when the disease was refractory, from a patient treated with antithyroid drugs. The V call is TRBV7-2, the J call TRBJ2-7; 8 bases line up with TRBD1. The CDR3 bases are TGTGCCAGCAGCTTTAGCGGACAGGGCGCCTACGAGCAGTACTTC. It codes for CASSFSGQGAYEQYF.